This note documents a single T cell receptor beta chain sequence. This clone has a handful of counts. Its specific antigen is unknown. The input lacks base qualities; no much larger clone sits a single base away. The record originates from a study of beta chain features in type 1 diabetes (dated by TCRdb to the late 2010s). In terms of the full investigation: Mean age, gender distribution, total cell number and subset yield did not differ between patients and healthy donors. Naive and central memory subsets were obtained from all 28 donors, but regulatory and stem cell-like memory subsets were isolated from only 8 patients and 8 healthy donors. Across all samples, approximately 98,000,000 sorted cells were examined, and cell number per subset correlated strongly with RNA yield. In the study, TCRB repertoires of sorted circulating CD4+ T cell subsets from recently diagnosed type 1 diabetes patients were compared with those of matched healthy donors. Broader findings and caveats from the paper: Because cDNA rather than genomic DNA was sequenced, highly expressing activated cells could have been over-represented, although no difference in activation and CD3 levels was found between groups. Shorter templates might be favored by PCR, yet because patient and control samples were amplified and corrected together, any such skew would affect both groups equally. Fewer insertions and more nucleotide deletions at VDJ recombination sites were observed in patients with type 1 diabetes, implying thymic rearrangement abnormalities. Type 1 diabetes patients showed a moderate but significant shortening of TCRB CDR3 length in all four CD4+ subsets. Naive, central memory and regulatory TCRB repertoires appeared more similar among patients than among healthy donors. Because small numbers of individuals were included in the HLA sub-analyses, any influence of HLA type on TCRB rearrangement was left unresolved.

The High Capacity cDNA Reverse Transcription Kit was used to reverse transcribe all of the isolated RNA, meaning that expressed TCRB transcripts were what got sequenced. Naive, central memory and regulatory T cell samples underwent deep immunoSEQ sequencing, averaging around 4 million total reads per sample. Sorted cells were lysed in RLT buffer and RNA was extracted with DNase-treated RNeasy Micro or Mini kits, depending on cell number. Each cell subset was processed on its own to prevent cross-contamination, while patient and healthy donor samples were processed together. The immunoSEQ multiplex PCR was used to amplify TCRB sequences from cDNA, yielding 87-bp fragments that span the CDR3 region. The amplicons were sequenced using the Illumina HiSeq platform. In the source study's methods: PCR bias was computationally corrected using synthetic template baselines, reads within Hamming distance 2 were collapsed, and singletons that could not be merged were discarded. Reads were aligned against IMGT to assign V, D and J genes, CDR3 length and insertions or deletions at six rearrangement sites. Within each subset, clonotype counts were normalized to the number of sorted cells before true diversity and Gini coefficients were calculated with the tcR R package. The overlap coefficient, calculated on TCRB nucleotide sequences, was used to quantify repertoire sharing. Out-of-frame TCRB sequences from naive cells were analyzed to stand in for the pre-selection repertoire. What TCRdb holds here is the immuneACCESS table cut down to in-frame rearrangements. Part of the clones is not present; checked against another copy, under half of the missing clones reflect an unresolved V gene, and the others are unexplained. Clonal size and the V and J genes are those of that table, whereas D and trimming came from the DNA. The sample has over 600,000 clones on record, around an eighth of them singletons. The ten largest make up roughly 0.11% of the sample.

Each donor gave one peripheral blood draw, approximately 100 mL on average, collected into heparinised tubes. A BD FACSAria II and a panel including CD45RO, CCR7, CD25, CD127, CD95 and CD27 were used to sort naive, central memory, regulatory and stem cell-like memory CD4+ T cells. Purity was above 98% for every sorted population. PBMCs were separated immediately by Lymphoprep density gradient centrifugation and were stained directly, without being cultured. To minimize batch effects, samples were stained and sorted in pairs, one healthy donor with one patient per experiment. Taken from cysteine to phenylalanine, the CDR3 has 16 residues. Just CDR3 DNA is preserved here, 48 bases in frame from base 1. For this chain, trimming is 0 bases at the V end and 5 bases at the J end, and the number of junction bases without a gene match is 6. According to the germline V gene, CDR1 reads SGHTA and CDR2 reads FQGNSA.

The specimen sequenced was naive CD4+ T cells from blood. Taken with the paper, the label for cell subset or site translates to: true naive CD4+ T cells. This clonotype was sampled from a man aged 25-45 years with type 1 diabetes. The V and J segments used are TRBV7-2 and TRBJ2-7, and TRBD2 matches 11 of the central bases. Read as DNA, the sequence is TGTGCCAGCAGCTTAGCGCCTAGCGGGGGGAAGGACGAGCAGTACTTC. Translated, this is CASSLAPSGGKDEQYF. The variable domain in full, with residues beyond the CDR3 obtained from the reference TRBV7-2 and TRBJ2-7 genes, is GAGVSQSPSNKVTEKGKDVELRCDPISGHTALYWYRQSLGQGLEFLIYFQGNSAPDKSGLPSDRFSAERTGGSVSTLTIQRTQQEDSAVYLCASSLAPSGGKDEQYFGPGTRLTVT.